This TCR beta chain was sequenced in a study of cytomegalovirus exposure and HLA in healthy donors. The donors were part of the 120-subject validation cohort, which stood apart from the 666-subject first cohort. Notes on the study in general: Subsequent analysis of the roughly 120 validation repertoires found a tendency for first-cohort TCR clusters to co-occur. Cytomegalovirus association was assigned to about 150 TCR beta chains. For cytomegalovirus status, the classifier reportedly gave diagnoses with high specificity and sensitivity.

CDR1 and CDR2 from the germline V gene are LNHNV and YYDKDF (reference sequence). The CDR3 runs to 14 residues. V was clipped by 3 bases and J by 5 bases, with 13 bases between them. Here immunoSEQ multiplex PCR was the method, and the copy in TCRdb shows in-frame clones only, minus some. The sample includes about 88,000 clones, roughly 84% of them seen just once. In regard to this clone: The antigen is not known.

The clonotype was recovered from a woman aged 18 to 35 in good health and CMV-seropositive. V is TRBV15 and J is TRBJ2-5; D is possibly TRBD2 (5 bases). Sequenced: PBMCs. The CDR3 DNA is TGTGCCACCAGCAGTTACGGGGATGTGGAGACCCAGTACTTC. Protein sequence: CATSSYGDVETQYF.